Shown below are 24 T cell receptor beta chains from a single sample sequenced in a study of neurological immune-mediated disorders. TCRdb re-called the 5' RACE reads with MiXCR, one entry per CDR3 protein. Of tens of thousands of distinct CDR3 sequences listed, about 3.3% are singletons. The time point is: longitudinal time-point 1 (baseline). Input material: PBMCs. These receptors all stem from a woman aged 60 to 75 with multiple sclerosis.

The sample holds a few counts of this clonotype. The V call is TRBV10-1, the J call TRBJ1-1, with D unresolved. Looked up from germline, CDR1 is WNHNN and CDR2 is SYGVQD (reference sequence). V was pared by 1 base and J by 4 bases, with 7 bases between. The CDR3 covers 13 residues. This CDR3 is CASSEWGSTEAFF. The CDR3 DNA is TGCGCCAGCAGTGAGTGGGGAAGCACTGAAGCTTTCTTT.

This clonotype was counted at least ten times. The CDR3 nucleotides read TGTGCCAGCAGTTATAGCGGGGTAAACACCGGGGAGCTGTTTTTT. It encodes CASSYSGVNTGELFF. The V and J genes are TRBV6-2 or TRBV6-3 and TRBJ2-2; TRBD2 matches 8 bases. Germline values: CDR1 MNHEY, CDR2 SVGEGT. V was clipped by 3 bases and J by 2 bases; unmatched bases: 2. The length of the CDR3 is 15 residues.

Many counts were recorded for this clonotype. This chain links TRBV20-1 with TRBJ2-3; no definite D call. CDR3 size: 14 residues. V lost 3 bases to trimming and J lost 0 bases, with 10 bases between them. CDR1 and CDR2 from the germline V gene are DFQATT and SNEGSKA (reference sequence). The CDR3 is CSARGSQSTDTQYF. CDR3 nucleotides: TGCAGTGCTAGGGGCAGTCAGAGCACAGATACGCAGTATTTT.

This clonotype came up many times. The gene calls are TRBV6-5 and TRBJ1-1; D call uncertain. V lost 2 bases to trimming and J lost 4 bases, with 11 bases between them. The CDR3 extends over 14 amino acids. The V gene's germline CDR1 is MNHEY and CDR2 SVGAGI. In nucleotides, the CDR3 is TGTGCCAGCAGTTACCACTCCAGTGGCACTGAAGCTTTCTTT. Its protein product is CASSYHSSGTEAFF.

This clonotype occurred many times. CDR3 amino acids: CASRQGAGNTIYF. For the CDR3, the DNA is TGTGCCAGCAGACAGGGGGCTGGAAACACCATATATTTT. J is TRBJ1-3 and V is TRBV12-3 or TRBV12-4, with TRBD1 matching 8 bases. Germline trimming cut 6 bases from V and 2 bases from J; bases unmatched to any gene: 0. This CDR3 comprises 13 residues.

This clonotype was counted at least ten times. The V gene is TRBV15, the J gene TRBJ1-1; TRBD1 agrees at 7 bases. Germline loops: CDR1 LNHNV, CDR2 YYDKDF (reference sequence). The CDR3 is made up of 13 amino acids. V gave up 1 base and J gave up 4 bases; unmatched junction bases: 0. The CDR3 spells CATSRGDSTEAFF. DNA of the CDR3: TGTGCCACCAGCAGAGGGGACAGCACTGAAGCTTTCTTT.

This clonotype has only a few counts. The rearrangement uses TRBV6-5 and TRBJ2-6; D perhaps matches TRBD1 (5 bases). There are 16 residues in the CDR3. The ends were cut back, 0 bases at V and 1 base at J, with 7 bases in the middle. CDR1 and CDR2 (germline): MNHEY, SVGAGI. CDR3 nucleotide sequence: TGTGCCAGCAGTTACTCGGCAGGGTCTGGGGCCAACGTCCTGACTTTC. Protein sequence: CASSYSAGSGANVLTF.

This clonotype showed up many times. J is TRBJ1-6 and V is TRBV7-2; TRBD1 matches 8 bases. Germline V lookup: CDR1 SGHTA, CDR2 FQGNSA. Germline trimming cut 6 bases from V and 3 bases from J; bases unmatched to any gene: 1. The CDR3 contains 14 residues. This CDR3 is CASRGTGYNSPLHF. CDR3 sequence (DNA): TGTGCCAGCAGGGGGACAGGCTATAATTCACCCCTCCACTTT.

There are many counts of this clonotype. V and J are TRBV7-2 and TRBJ1-1, with D hard to call. The CDR3 consists of 12 residues. Trimming took off 2 bases at V and 6 bases at J, with 7 bases between the two ends. CDR1 SGHTA and CDR2 FQGNSA come from the germline V gene. CDR3 DNA: TGTGCCAGCAGCTTATTTTACCCTGAAGCTTTCTTT. Encoded protein: CASSLFYPEAFF.

This clonotype was seen many times. This chain joins TRBV20-1 and TRBJ2-1; possibly TRBD1 for D (6 bases). Germline V CDR1 and CDR2: DFQATT, SNEGSKA (reference sequence). The V and J ends lost 1 base and 8 bases respectively, with 24 bases between them. CDR3 size: 17 residues. CDR3: CSARGGLGSPPIDEQFF. The CDR3 DNA sequence: TGCAGTGCTAGAGGGGGGCTAGGTTCACCCCCCATAGATGAGCAGTTCTTC.

This clonotype was counted many times. The chain uses TRBV7-9 and TRBJ2-5; TRBD1 matches 7 bases. J lost 2 bases, V lost 5 bases, and 5 bases had no gene match. Germline-derived CDR1 and CDR2 are SEHNR and FQNEAQ (reference sequence). This CDR3 has 14 residues. CDR3 region: CASSLGTEQETQYF. In DNA form, the CDR3 reads TGTGCCAGCAGCCTCGGGACAGAACAAGAGACCCAGTACTTC.

This clonotype was seen many times. V usage is TRBV6-5 and J usage is TRBJ1-2; the D gene is possibly TRBD1 (6 bases). Germline CDR1 and CDR2: MNHEY and SVGAGI. The CDR3 runs to 15 residues. The V and J ends lost 6 bases and 7 bases respectively, with 21 bases between them. For the CDR3, the DNA is TGTGCCAGCAGCTCACAGGGCCGGGACCCGGCTGGCTACACCTTC. It translates to CASSSQGRDPAGYTF.

This sequence joins TRBV5-1 and TRBJ2-3; a weak D match, TRBD2 (5 bases). The CDR3 runs to 12 residues. Trimming shortened V by 4 bases and J by 5 bases, and 8 bases separated the two germline ends. Germline CDR1 and CDR2: SGHRS and YFSETQ. The CDR3 DNA follows: TGCGCCAGCAGCCCGGAGGTAGATACGCAGTATTTT. Protein product: CASSPEVDTQYF.

Notes on this clonotype: No conserved phenylalanine or tryptophan is present at the end of the CDR3, so a read error is the likely explanation. The V gene is TRBV3-1, the J gene TRBJ1-2; D unclear. The CDR3 runs 13 residues. Trimming stripped 0 bases from V and 4 bases from J, with 6 bases between. Germline CDR1 LGHDT, CDR2 YNNKEL (reference sequence). CDR3 region: CASSQDPIYGYTN. DNA for the CDR3: TGTGCCAGCAGCCAAGACCCCATCTATGGCTACACCAAC.

This clonotype appeared many times. This sequence joins TRBV6-5 and TRBJ1-1, with D possibly TRBD1 on 6 matching bases. Trimming stripped 7 bases from V and 7 bases from J, with 19 bases between. The CDR3 runs 14 residues. Germline assignment: CDR1 MNHEY and CDR2 SVGAGI. CDR3 region: CASIKLQGQLEAFF. The CDR3 DNA reads TGTGCCAGCATCAAACTACAGGGACAACTTGAAGCTTTCTTT.

This clonotype was observed many times. The rearrangement uses TRBV6-2 or TRBV6-3 and TRBJ2-2; TRBD1 matches at 12 bases. CDR3 length equals 17 residues. Germline assignment: CDR1 MNHEY and CDR2 SVGEGT. After removal of 4 bases from V and 3 bases from J, the junction contained 6 bases not matched to a gene. DNA for the CDR3: TGTGCCAGCAGTTCCCGGAGGGACAGGGGGCACACCGGGGAGCTGTTTTTT. Translating it yields CASSSRRDRGHTGELFF.

This clonotype has just a few counts. The chain has TRBV20-1 and TRBJ2-3; 11 bases match TRBD2. Germline V gene data show CDR1 as DFQATT and CDR2 as SNEGSKA (reference sequence). After removal of 3 bases from V and 1 base from J, the junction contained 9 bases not matched to a gene. The CDR3 runs to 17 residues. CDR3 sequence (DNA): TGCAGTGCTAGGGGTAGCGGGGGGGTTGCTCGCACAGATACGCAGTATTTT. This sequence encodes CSARGSGGVARTDTQYF.

This clonotype was detected ten times or more. The CDR3 DNA sequence: TGTGCCATCGCCCCGATGGGGACTGAAGCTTTCTTT. Its translation: CAIAPMGTEAFF. The chain couples TRBV10-3 to TRBJ1-1; D not resolved. CDR1 and CDR2 from the germline V gene are ENHRY and SYGVKD. V gave up 8 bases and J gave up 5 bases, with 12 bases separating them. The CDR3 extends over 12 amino acids.

This clonotype was recorded a few times. The rearrangement joins TRBV20-1 to TRBJ2-2; 11 bases are shared with TRBD2. Germline assignment: CDR1 DFQATT and CDR2 SNEGSKA (reference sequence). After removal of 5 bases from V and 4 bases from J, the junction contained 18 bases not matched to a gene. CDR3 length equals 19 residues. The CDR3 region has the DNA TGCAGTGCTCTTCTAGCGGGGGGTACCTACTATCGCGGCACCGGGGAGCTGTTTTTT. Translating it yields CSALLAGGTYYRGTGELFF.

This clonotype was counted many times. The chain has TRBV11-2 and TRBJ2-2; the match to TRBD1 covers 11 bases. Germline V gene data show CDR1 as SGHAT and CDR2 as FQNNGV. The CDR3 loop spans 15 amino acids. The junction had 2 bases not matched to a gene; V was cut back by 2 bases and J by 6 bases. The CDR3 here is CASSLLGQGAGELFF. In nucleotides, the CDR3 is TGTGCCAGCAGCTTACTGGGACAGGGGGCCGGGGAGCTGTTTTTT.

This clonotype was recorded at least ten times. The genes are TRBV20-1 and TRBJ2-1; no reliable D call. Trimming took off 5 bases at V and 0 bases at J, with 14 bases between the two ends. Germline CDR1 is DFQATT and CDR2 is SNEGSKA (reference sequence). The CDR3 covers 15 residues. The CDR3 nucleotides are TGCAGTGCTTTACAAAGCGTGAGCTCCTACAATGAGCAGTTCTTC. It specifies CSALQSVSSYNEQFF.

This clonotype has at least ten counts. The chain joins TRBV7-8 to TRBJ2-1; 12 bases match TRBD2. This CDR3 has 19 amino acids. Losses at the gene ends were 1 base for V and 0 bases for J; bases not matched to a gene: 7. The germline gives CDR1 SGHVS, CDR2 FQNEAQ. DNA of the CDR3: TGTGCCAGCAGCTTAGATGGGACTAGCGGGTTAAGCTCCTACAATGAGCAGTTCTTC. Translated: CASSLDGTSGLSSYNEQFF.

This clonotype was observed at least ten times. The chain is built from TRBV5-1 and TRBJ2-1; 11 bases are shared with TRBD2. Germline lookup yields CDR1 SGHRS and CDR2 YFSETQ. The length of the CDR3 is 15 residues. The junction had 5 bases not matched to a gene; V was cut back by 5 bases and J by 4 bases. Here the CDR3 reads CASRDSGGGYNEQFF. CDR3 sequence (DNA): TGCGCCAGCAGAGATAGCGGGGGGGGTTACAATGAGCAGTTCTTC. The full variable domain, in which reference TRBV5-1 and TRBJ2-1 provide the parts outside the CDR3, is KAGVTQTPRYLIKTRGQQVTLSCSPISGHRSVSWYQQTPGQGLQFLFEYFSETQRNKGNFPGRFSGRQFSNSRSEMNVSTLELGDSALYLCASRDSGGGYNEQFFGPGTRLTVL.

This clonotype was detected many times. This chain joins TRBV12-3 or TRBV12-4 and TRBJ1-2; D not resolved. The V gene lost 2 bases and the J gene lost 8 bases, with 9 bases spanning the gap. CDR3 size: 12 residues. The CDR3 sequence is CASSLPPGGYTF. CDR3 sequence (DNA): TGTGCCAGCAGTTTACCCCCTGGGGGCTACACCTTC.